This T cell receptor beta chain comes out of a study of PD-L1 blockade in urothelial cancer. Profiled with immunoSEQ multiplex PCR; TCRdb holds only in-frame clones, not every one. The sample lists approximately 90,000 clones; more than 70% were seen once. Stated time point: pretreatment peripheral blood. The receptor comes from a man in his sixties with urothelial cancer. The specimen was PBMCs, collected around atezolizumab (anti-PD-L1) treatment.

CDR3 sequence (DNA): TGTGCCAGCAGCTTAAGTGGGGGCATCGCCTACGAGCAGTACTTC. Its protein is CASSLSGGIAYEQYF. This chain uses TRBV7-3 with TRBJ2-7, with D perhaps matching TRBD1 (6 bases). V was cut by 1 base and J by 2 bases, with 12 bases left in between. Germline loops: CDR1 SGHTA, CDR2 FQGTGA. The CDR3 totals 15 residues.